This T cell receptor (beta chain) was identified during a study of CD4+ T cells in melanoma. The CDR3 is 11 amino acids. CDR1 and CDR2 (germline): DFQATT, SNEGSKA (reference sequence). Trimming stripped 5 bases from V and 9 bases from J, with 11 bases between. Some clones are missing from TCRdb's copy, which holds only in-frame ones; the method was immunoSEQ multiplex PCR. The sample holds roughly 110,000 clones, 92% seen once. The chain has TRBV20-1 and TRBJ2-1; D might be TRBD2 (6 bases). The specimen was peripheral blood. This TCR derives from a human donor with melanoma. CDR3 amino acids: CSARLVGEQFF. The CDR3 coding sequence is TGCAGTGCTCGACTAGTTGGTGAGCAGTTCTTC.